A selection of T cell receptor beta chains follows, all from one sample in a study of CD8 T cells in Susac syndrome. TCRdb reprocessed the immunoSEQ multiplex PCR reads with MiXCR, giving one entry per CDR3 protein. The sample holds approximately 280,000 distinct CDR3 sequences, approximately 81% seen once. Sequences were obtained from CD8+ T cells from PBMCs. The receptors were sampled from a human donor with multiple sclerosis. The CDR3 runs from the conserved cysteine through the conserved F or W. D genes are given only for firm matches. Rows may omit the clone size; those that give it use once, few, many or a size class.

size	D	V	J	DNA	CDR3
.	TRBD1	TRBV15	TRBJ1-2	TGTGCCACCAGCAGACGCAGGGGGGACATCGTCTCTAACTATGGCTACACCTTC	CATSRRRGDIVSNYGYTF
.	TRBD2	TRBV3-1	TRBJ2-1	TGTGCCAGCAGCCCCGTTGGGACTAGCGGGGCCGACAATGAGCAGTTCTTC	CASSPVGTSGADNEQFF
.	.	TRBV9	TRBJ2-1	TGTGCCAGCAGCGTAGCCGGCGGCAATGAGCAGTTCTTC	CASSVAGGNEQFF
few	.	TRBV18	TRBJ2-7	TGTGCCAGCTCACCAAAACGGTTCGAGCAGTACTTC	CASSPKRFEQYF
.	TRBD2	TRBV27	TRBJ2-5	TGTGCCAGCAGTTTAACGGGAGGGCCGTCCGAGACCCAGTACTTC	CASSLTGGPSETQYF
.	.	TRBV28	TRBJ1-1	TGTGCCAGCAACCTCAGGGGAAGAACTGAAGCTTTCTTT	CASNLRGRTEAFF
.	.	TRBV21-1	TRBJ1-5	TGTGCCAGCAGCTTACTACAGACCCACTTCAATCAGCCCCAGCATTTT	CASSLLQTHFNQPQHF
.	.	TRBV7-9	TRBJ2-1	TGTGCCAGCAGCTTAAGGAGACACCCTCTCGAGGGGCAGTTCTTC	CASSLRRHPLEGQFF
.	TRBD1	TRBV12-3/TRBV12-4	TRBJ1-6	TGTGCCAGCAGTTTATTCCGGGACAGGTATAATTCACCCCTCCACTTT	CASSLFRDRYNSPLHF
.	TRBD1	TRBV29-1	TRBJ1-2	TGCAGCGTTGGAAGGGACAGCGTCTATGGCTACACCTTC	CSVGRDSVYGYTF
.	.	TRBV7-9	TRBJ2-1	TGTGCCACCCAGAAAAATTGGGAGCAGTTCTTC	CATQKNWEQFF
.	.	TRBV5-6	TRBJ2-2	TGTGCCAGCAGCTTCTGGGAGTCCGGGGAGCTGTTTTTT	CASSFWESGELFF
.	TRBD2	TRBV27	TRBJ2-7	TGTGCCAGCAGGGGAGGGGTTAGCGGGAGGGTGCCTTCTAAGGAGCAGTACTTC	CASRGGVSGRVPSKEQYF
.	.	TRBV20-1	TRBJ2-1	TGCAGTGCTATGACCAGGGGACCCCACAATGAGCAGTTCTTC	CSAMTRGPHNEQFF
.	.	TRBV6-5	TRBJ1-5	TGTGCCAGCAGTTCGTCGGACAGCCCCTATCAGCCCCAGCATTTT	CASSSSDSPYQPQHF
once	TRBD2	TRBV27	TRBJ2-7	TGTGCCACCAAGCGGACTAGCGTTCACGAGCAGTACTTC	CATKRTSVHEQYF
.	.	TRBV14	TRBJ2-5	TGTGCCAGCAGCCAAGGAAGTTCCAGGGTAATGGCCCAGTACTTC	CASSQGSSRVMAQYF